The rows below give T cell receptor beta chains drawn from one sample of a study of T cells expressing NK-cell markers. Each CDR3 protein gets one entry in TCRdb, which reprocessed the 5' RACE reads and gives no DNA. The sample table sets out 25,000 to 35,000 distinct CDR3 sequences. The sequencing sample was made of blood T cells: a sorted CD56 or NKG2C T cell subset, CD4+ or CD8+ T cells, or bulk PBMC T cells (not recorded which). These receptors were obtained from a woman aged 18-69 years in good health. Both conserved end residues are part of each CDR3. Clone size appears in some rows only: once, few, many, or a class for an expanded clone.

j_call | v_call | clone_size | cdr3_aa
TRBJ1-2 | TRBV4-1 | NA | CASSQDVTGYGYTF
TRBJ1-1 | TRBV19 | NA | CASNTGQGTEAFF
TRBJ2-1 | TRBV20-1 | NA | CSATRLGEAAYNEQFF
TRBJ2-7 | TRBV29-1 | NA | CSVDGGYEQYF
TRBJ2-2 | TRBV7-3 | NA | CASSLTQGNGELFF
TRBJ1-2 | TRBV7-8 | NA | CASSPGQDPREGYTF
TRBJ2-1 | TRBV20-1 | NA | CSAQPFRTSEYWNEQFF
TRBJ2-1 | TRBV12-3/TRBV12-4 | NA | CASQLGGNNEQFF
TRBJ1-5 | TRBV15 | NA | CATSRDRGRDRRPQHF
TRBJ2-1 | TRBV24-1 | NA | CATRLREEGYNEQFF
TRBJ2-5 | TRBV15 | NA | CATSREGTSGTPQETQYF
TRBJ2-2 | TRBV27 | NA | CASSRYREVNTGELFF
TRBJ2-1 | TRBV5-1 | NA | CASSPGTGDYNEQFF
TRBJ2-3 | TRBV12-3/TRBV12-4 | NA | CASRGLAGASDTQYF
TRBJ2-1 | TRBV28 | NA | CASKLSSGSADEQFF
TRBJ2-7 | TRBV12-3/TRBV12-4 | NA | CASSRFLVTEQYF
TRBJ2-2 | TRBV6-4 | NA | CASSDSPGVSTGELFF
TRBJ2-2 | TRBV15 | NA | CATSTYRDYNTGELFF
TRBJ1-5 | TRBV27 | NA | CASSQRGYQPQHF
TRBJ2-6 | TRBV5-1 | NA | CASSPGSGSGANVLTF
TRBJ2-5 | TRBV15 | NA | CATGSRGLETQYF
TRBJ2-1 | TRBV4-1 | medium-sized | CASSWTASNEQFF
TRBJ2-7 | TRBV12-3/TRBV12-4 | NA | CASSRPLGLAGSYEQYF